A selection of T cell receptor beta chains follows, all from one sample in a study of T cell changes during pregnancy in multiple sclerosis. Profiling relied on immunoSEQ multiplex PCR, and the TCRdb table lists in-frame clones only, not all of them. Among around 33,000 clones listed, nearly 90% were seen once. Sequences were derived from CD4+ T cells from peripheral blood mononuclear cells, sampled in the third trimester of pregnancy. The receptor source for this set is a female donor in good health, enrolled as a control in a pregnancy study. The CDR3 runs from the conserved cysteine through the conserved F or W. Each record gives: V gene, clone size, J gene, D gene, CDR3 DNA, CDR3 protein. A D gene is named only where the DNA matches it firmly. Clone size appears in some rows only: once, few, many, or a class for an expanded clone.

>TRBV7-2|.|TRBJ2-2|.
TGTGCCAGCAGCTTAGACCAGGCCAGCGGGGAGCTGTTTTTT
CASSLDQASGELFF
>TRBV14|.|TRBJ1-2|TRBD1
TGTGCCAGCAGCCAAGGAAGGACAGGGGGAGAGGGCTACACCTTC
CASSQGRTGGEGYTF
>TRBV25-1|.|TRBJ2-1|TRBD2
TGTGCCAGCAGTGACCTAGCGGGAGCGAACTACAATGAGCAGTTCTTC
CASSDLAGANYNEQFF
>TRBV11-3|.|TRBJ2-7|.
TGTGCCAGCAGCCGGACAGTCCTCAAGGAAGAGCAGTACTTC
CASSRTVLKEEQYF
>TRBV9|.|TRBJ1-1|.
TGTGCCAGCAGCGACCCCGGGGGGCCCGCCCCTGAAGCTTTCTTT
CASSDPGGPAPEAFF
>TRBV28|.|TRBJ2-2|TRBD1
TGTGCCAGCAGTTTCCGACAGGGGATGTTGAACACCGGGGAGCTGTTTTTT
CASSFRQGMLNTGELFF
>TRBV5-4|.|TRBJ1-3|TRBD1
TGTGCCAGCAGCTTGGATCCAGTACAGGGGGCTACTGGAAACACCATATATTTT
CASSLDPVQGATGNTIYF
>TRBV30|.|TRBJ2-5|.
TGTGCCTGGAGCCCCCGGGGTAGCGGCCAAGAGACCCAGTACTTC
CAWSPRGSGQETQYF
>TRBV28|.|TRBJ2-7|.
TGTGCCAGCAGGGGGGACTTCACCTCCGAGCAGTACTTC
CASRGDFTSEQYF
>TRBV9|.|TRBJ1-2|TRBD1
TGTGCCAGCTATCGGGTAGGGACAGGGGCCGATGGCTACACCTTC
CASYRVGTGADGYTF
>TRBV21-1|.|TRBJ1-1|.
TGTGCCAGCAGCAACCGCCCCCGGGGCACTGAAGCTTTCTTT
CASSNRPRGTEAFF
>TRBV15|few|TRBJ2-1|TRBD2
TGTGCCACCAGCAGGTCAACATATCGACTAGCGGGAGGACGCGATGAGCAGTTCTTC
CATSRSTYRLAGGRDEQFF
>TRBV5-4|.|TRBJ2-6|.
TGTGCCAGCAACACGTTTATCTCTGGGGCCAACGTCCTGACTTTC
CASNTFISGANVLTF
>TRBV6-6|.|TRBJ2-1|TRBD2
TGTGCCAGCAGTTTACTAGCGGGAGTGAATGAGCAGTTCTTC
CASSLLAGVNEQFF
>TRBV5-5|.|TRBJ2-7|.
TGTGCCAGCAGCTACCCCAGGGGCTACGAGCAGTACTTC
CASSYPRGYEQYF
>TRBV7-9|.|TRBJ2-2|.
TGTGCCAGCAGCCGGGACTCATTCGGGGAGCTGTTTTTT
CASSRDSFGELFF
>TRBV30|.|TRBJ1-5|.
TGTGCCTGGACAACCGACAGCCCCAATCAGCCCCAGCATTTT
CAWTTDSPNQPQHF
>TRBV6-5|.|TRBJ2-3|.
TGTGCCAGCAGTTACTCGGGGACTAGCACAGATACGCAGTATTTT
CASSYSGTSTDTQYF
>TRBV7-2|.|TRBJ1-2|TRBD1
TGTGCCAGCAGCTCCTTGACAGGGGATGGAGCTAACTATGGCTACACCTTC
CASSSLTGDGANYGYTF
>TRBV5-6|.|TRBJ2-6|TRBD2
TGTGCCAGCAGCTTGAAGGGGAGGGAGTCTGGGGCCAACGTCCTGACTTTC
CASSLKGRESGANVLTF
>TRBV27|.|TRBJ2-5|.
TGTGCCAGCAGCTTCCCAGGAGAGACCCAGTACTTC
CASSFPGETQYF
>TRBV6-1|few|TRBJ1-1|.
TGTGCCAGCAGTGAAGCGCTTTTCGGGGGGTCGGCCACTGAAGCTTTCTTT
CASSEALFGGSATEAFF
>TRBV6-6|.|TRBJ2-1|TRBD2
TGTGCCAGCAGTTCTAGCGGGGGGCCCCAGTTCTTC
CASSSSGGPQFF